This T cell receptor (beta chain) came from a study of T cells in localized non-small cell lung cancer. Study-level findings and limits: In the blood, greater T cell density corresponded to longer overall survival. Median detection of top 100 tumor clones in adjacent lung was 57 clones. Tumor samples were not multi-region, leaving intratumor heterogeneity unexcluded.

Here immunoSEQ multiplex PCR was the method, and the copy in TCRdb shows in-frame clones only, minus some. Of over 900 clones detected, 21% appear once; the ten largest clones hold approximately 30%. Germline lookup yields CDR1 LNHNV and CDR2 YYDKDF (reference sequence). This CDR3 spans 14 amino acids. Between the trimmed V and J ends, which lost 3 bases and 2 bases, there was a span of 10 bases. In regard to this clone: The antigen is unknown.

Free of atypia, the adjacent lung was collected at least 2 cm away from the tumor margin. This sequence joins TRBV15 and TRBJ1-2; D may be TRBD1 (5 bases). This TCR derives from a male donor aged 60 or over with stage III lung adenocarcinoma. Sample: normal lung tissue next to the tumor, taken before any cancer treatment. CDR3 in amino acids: CATSSGRGNYGYTF. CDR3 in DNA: TGTGCCACCAGCAGTGGTCGGGGGAACTATGGCTACACCTTC.